The rows below give T cell receptor beta chains drawn from one sample of a study of cytomegalovirus exposure and HLA in healthy donors. Here immunoSEQ multiplex PCR was the method, and the copy in TCRdb shows in-frame clones only, minus some. The sample consists of about 140,000 clones, over 60% of them appearing once. The sequenced material came from PBMCs. The receptors shown here come from a female donor in good health and CMV-seronegative. Both conserved end residues are part of each CDR3. A D gene is named only where the DNA matches it firmly. Expanded clones are given a class, and other clones once, few, many or no size at all.

d_call j_call clone_size v_call cdr3_aa cdr3_nt
- TRBJ1-5 - TRBV2 CASKFGGKEPQHF TGTGCCAGCAAGTTCGGAGGGAAGGAGCCCCAGCATTTT
TRBD1 TRBJ1-3 few TRBV6-6 CASSPDRGNTIYF TGTGCCAGCAGCCCGGACAGGGGAAACACCATATATTTT
- TRBJ2-7 once TRBV18 CASSPARGVHEQYF TGTGCCAGCTCACCAGCCAGGGGTGTACACGAGCAGTACTTC
- TRBJ2-7 - TRBV4-2 CASSQDVGVGEQYF TGTGCCAGCAGCCAAGATGTGGGCGTTGGGGAGCAGTACTTC
TRBD2 TRBJ2-1 - TRBV4-2 CASSLMTSGSNSEQFF TGTGCCAGCAGCCTGATGACTAGCGGGAGTAATAGTGAGCAGTTCTTC
TRBD1 TRBJ1-1 - TRBV18 CASSPGTGGGNEAFF TGTGCCAGCTCACCAGGGACAGGGGGCGGAAATGAAGCTTTCTTT
- TRBJ2-1 - TRBV7-2 CASSYESGRGNEQFF TGTGCCAGCAGCTACGAGTCAGGTAGGGGGAATGAGCAGTTCTTC
TRBD2 TRBJ2-5 - TRBV5-1 CASSLSNGGVETQYF TGCGCCAGCAGCTTGTCCAACGGGGGGGTTGAGACCCAGTACTTC
- TRBJ1-1 - TRBV27 CASSLSRDTEAFF TGTGCCAGCAGTTTAAGCAGGGACACTGAAGCTTTCTTT
- TRBJ1-1 few TRBV29-1 CSVRLPILTEAFF TGCAGCGTCCGCCTACCAATCCTCACTGAAGCTTTCTTT
TRBD1 TRBJ2-5 once TRBV18 CASSPPGTGLSETQYF TGTGCCAGCTCACCGCCCGGGACAGGGCTCTCGGAGACCCAGTACTTC
- TRBJ1-4 - TRBV28 CASRGGANEKLFF TGTGCCAGCAGGGGGGGGGCGAATGAAAAACTGTTTTTT
- TRBJ1-1 - TRBV28 CASRPWGAGVHTEAFF TGTGCCAGCCGACCCTGGGGAGCCGGGGTGCACACTGAAGCTTTCTTT
TRBD1 TRBJ1-4 - TRBV19 CASTGTGENEKLFF TGTGCCAGTACCGGGACAGGGGAGAATGAAAAACTGTTTTTT
- TRBJ2-5 few TRBV6-6 CASSSRETQYF TGTGCCAGCAGTTCCCGAGAGACCCAGTACTTC
- TRBJ2-5 - TRBV7-2 CASRLDNQETQYF TGTGCCAGCAGACTCGACAATCAAGAGACCCAGTACTTC
TRBD1 TRBJ1-4 few TRBV4-1 CASSRTGANEKLFF TGCGCCAGCAGCCGGACAGGGGCTAATGAAAAACTGTTTTTT
TRBD1 TRBJ2-2 - TRBV14 CASSHGTGGAPWFF TGTGCCAGCAGCCATGGTACAGGGGGCGCTCCCTGGTTTTTT
- TRBJ1-2 - TRBV6-1 CASSEQVHYGYTF TGTGCCAGCAGTGAACAGGTCCACTATGGCTACACCTTC
- TRBJ1-4 - TRBV7-9 CASSSGQTFEKLFF TGTGCCAGCAGCTCAGGACAGACCTTTGAAAAACTGTTTTTT
- TRBJ1-1 - TRBV6-5 CASEKDTWGNTEAFF TGTGCCAGCGAGAAGGACACCTGGGGGAACACTGAAGCTTTCTTT
TRBD1 TRBJ1-6 - TRBV25-1 CASTPSGQGYSPLHF TGTGCCAGCACCCCCTCGGGACAGGGTTATTCACCCCTCCACTTT
TRBD2 TRBJ2-3 - TRBV30 CAWGSGGPADTQYF TGTGCCTGGGGTTCGGGAGGGCCGGCAGATACGCAGTATTTT
TRBD1 TRBJ2-1 - TRBV10-3 CAISHPGQGYNEQFF TGTGCCATCAGTCATCCGGGACAGGGCTACAATGAGCAGTTCTTC
- TRBJ1-2 - TRBV2 CASSAGGSRGNTF TGTGCCAGCAGTGCGGGAGGATCGAGGGGGAACACCTTC
TRBD2 TRBJ2-1 - TRBV19 CASSIAALAGGPSFYNEQFF TGTGCCAGTAGTATAGCGGCATTAGCGGGAGGGCCATCTTTTTACAATGAGCAGTTCTTC
- TRBJ1-6 few TRBV6-1 CASSADRLSYNSPLHF TGTGCCAGCAGTGCGGACAGACTCTCCTATAATTCACCCCTCCACTTT
- TRBJ2-2 few TRBV25-1 CASSESGGVNTGELFF TGTGCCAGCAGTGAATCCGGGGGTGTGAACACCGGGGAGCTGTTTTTT
- TRBJ1-3 once TRBV18 CASSLDRTGNTIYF TGTGCCAGCTCACTAGACAGAACTGGAAACACCATATATTTT
TRBD2 TRBJ2-5 - TRBV7-8 CASSFSGRAGETQYF TGTGCCAGCAGTTTTAGCGGGAGGGCCGGGGAGACCCAGTACTTC
TRBD1 TRBJ2-2 - TRBV29-1 CSVVYRGANTGELFF TGCAGCGTCGTTTACAGGGGCGCGAACACCGGGGAGCTGTTTTTT
TRBD1 TRBJ2-7 - TRBV4-1 CASSPREGQGYEQYF TGCGCCAGCAGCCCTCGCGAGGGACAGGGCTACGAGCAGTACTTC
- TRBJ1-1 few TRBV7-2 CASSLSPGMNTEAFF TGTGCCAGCAGCTTATCCCCAGGGATGAACACTGAAGCTTTCTTT
TRBD1 TRBJ1-1 - TRBV5-1 CASSPGTGITEAFF TGCGCCAGCAGCCCTGGGACAGGGATCACTGAAGCTTTCTTT
TRBD1 TRBJ1-1 once TRBV29-1 CSAGDRVGTEAFF TGCAGCGCCGGGGACAGGGTGGGCACTGAAGCTTTCTTT
- TRBJ2-1 - TRBV9 CASSVAKASDNEQFF TGTGCCAGCAGCGTAGCTAAGGCTAGCGACAATGAGCAGTTCTTC
- TRBJ2-6 - TRBV6-5 CASSSTTDSGANVLTF TGTGCCAGCAGTTCCACGACAGACTCTGGGGCCAACGTCCTGACTTTC
- TRBJ2-3 - TRBV30 CAWSTVTDTQYF TGTGCCTGGTCTACGGTCACAGATACGCAGTATTTT
- TRBJ2-1 - TRBV6-4 CASSENNWDTSSYNEQFF TGTGCCAGCAGTGAGAACAATTGGGACACTAGCTCCTACAATGAGCAGTTCTTC
- TRBJ1-1 few TRBV25-1 CASSDGGRGTEAFF TGTGCCAGCAGTGATGGCGGGCGCGGCACTGAAGCTTTCTTT
TRBD2 TRBJ2-3 - TRBV27 CASSFQLAGGTDTQYF TGTGCCAGCAGTTTTCAACTAGCGGGGGGGACAGATACGCAGTATTTT
- TRBJ1-1 few TRBV6-5 CASSYSGGAEAFF TGTGCCAGCAGTTACTCCGGGGGAGCTGAAGCTTTCTTT
- TRBJ2-7 once TRBV30 CAWSAGSYEQYF TGTGCCTGGAGCGCAGGGTCCTACGAGCAGTACTTC
- TRBJ2-1 few TRBV6-5 CASSYAPPGNEQFF TGTGCCAGCAGTTACGCCCCCCCCGGGAATGAGCAGTTCTTC
- TRBJ1-2 few TRBV6-5 CASTYQGRKGYTF TGTGCCAGCACATATCAGGGAAGGAAGGGCTACACCTTC
- TRBJ1-2 - TRBV7-9 CSSSLVDSPNYGYTF TGTTCCAGCAGCTTAGTGGACAGCCCGAACTATGGCTACACCTTC
TRBD1 TRBJ2-7 - TRBV5-1 CASSTGTGGRLEQYF TGCGCCAGCAGCACCGGGACAGGGGGCCGGTTGGAGCAGTACTTC
- TRBJ1-3 - TRBV9 CASSVATGGVGNTIYF TGTGCCAGCAGCGTAGCTACAGGAGGGGTTGGAAACACCATATATTTT